Here is one T cell receptor (beta chain) with its context. The CDR3 loop spans 14 amino acids. The V and J ends lost 3 bases and 2 bases respectively, with 12 bases between them. Germline CDR1 SGHTS, CDR2 YDEGEE. These data come from a study of shared clonotypes between healthy human individuals. Study information: Sampling drew on donors who were a couple of women and a few men aged 18 to 49.

The data were produced by immunoSEQ multiplex PCR, yet TCRdb's version contains in-frame clones alone and is incomplete. The sample consists of around 560,000 clones, about 95% of them appearing once. CD45RO-negative cells were positively selected for CCR7, leaving out terminally differentiated effector memory CD45RA+ cells. Specimen: naive CD8+ T cells sorted from blood. This chain links TRBV5-8 with TRBJ2-7; the D gene is possibly TRBD2 (5 bases). The receptor's source is a woman in her twenties or thirties in good health. The CDR3 is CASSWETDAYEQYF. Here the CDR3 DNA reads TGTGCCAGCAGCTGGGAGACCGATGCCTACGAGCAGTACTTC.